The present entry profiles one TCR beta chain with its context. This sample was included in a study of control samples from healthy donors and cancer patients. Here immunoSEQ multiplex PCR was the method, and the copy in TCRdb shows in-frame clones only, minus some. The data contain roughly 170,000 clones, about 91% of them singletons. The CDR3 length is 13 residues. The germline V gene encodes CDR1 SGDLS and CDR2 YYNGEE. The V end was cut by 5 bases, the J end by 7 bases, with 15 bases between. The clonotype originates from a woman between 40 and 55 years old in good health. Source material: blood. V usage is TRBV9 and J usage is TRBJ1-2; tentative D call: TRBD1 (5 bases). The CDR3 spells CASRGTGSGGYTF. CDR3 bases: TGTGCCAGCAGGGGTACAGGTTCCGGTGGCTACACCTTC.